Below are 5 T cell receptor beta chains sequenced from a single sample in a study of OX40 agonist ivuxolimab in advanced cancers. Data came from immunoSEQ multiplex PCR; TCRdb stores just in-frame clones and leaves some out. The sample lists about 32,000 clones, roughly 90% occurring once. The material was CD4+ or CD8+ T cells sorted from blood, obtained in a trial of the OX40 agonist ivuxolimab. These receptors originate from an adult with an advanced solid tumor such as melanoma, head and neck, liver or kidney cancer.

The chain combines TRBV7-8 with TRBJ2-7; D perhaps matches TRBD2 (5 bases). With 4 bases removed from V and 7 bases from J, the gap between germline ends came to 29 bases. The CDR3 sequence is 18 residues long. Germline loops: CDR1 SGHVS, CDR2 FQNEAQ. Here the CDR3 reads CASSSPRRERGSLREQYF. The CDR3 DNA follows: TGTGCCAGCAGCTCACCACGGAGAGAACGGGGTTCTCTTAGAGAGCAGTACTTC.

The chain combines TRBV27 with TRBJ1-1; D is possibly TRBD1 (5 bases). V was pared by 3 bases and J by 1 base, with 12 bases between. The CDR3 contains 15 residues. Looked up from germline, CDR1 is MNHEY and CDR2 is SMNVEV (reference sequence). The CDR3 region has the DNA TGTGCCAGCAGTTTGGGGGGAAAGAGGAACACTGAAGCTTTCTTT. This sequence encodes CASSLGGKRNTEAFF.

The gene calls are TRBV19 and TRBJ2-7; D unclear. Trimming took off 1 base at V and 2 bases at J, with 9 bases between the two ends. Germline assignment: CDR1 LNHDA and CDR2 SQIVND (reference sequence). This CDR3 comprises 14 residues. The chain's CDR3 is CASSIGWGTYEQYF. Here the CDR3 DNA reads TGTGCCAGTAGTATAGGGTGGGGAACCTACGAGCAGTACTTC.

This chain joins TRBV5-1 and TRBJ1-1; 9 nucleotides align to TRBD1. CDR3 length equals 16 residues. Germline lookup yields CDR1 SGHRS and CDR2 YFSETQ. With V trimmed by 0 bases and J by 3 bases, 6 bases remained unmatched. The CDR3 DNA reads TGCGCCAGCAGCTTGGTAAGGACAGGGGTTGACACTGAAGCTTTCTTT. Protein product: CASSLVRTGVDTEAFF.

The chain links TRBV6-5 to TRBJ1-2; D gene uncertain. The germline V gene has CDR1 MNHEY and CDR2 SVGAGI. The CDR3 length is 14 residues. Trimming shortened V by 4 bases and J by 3 bases, and 12 bases separated the two germline ends. CDR3 sequence (DNA): TGTGCCAGCAGTTCGCCGGGCAGTTACTATGGCTACACCTTC. Protein sequence: CASSSPGSYYGYTF.